The T cell receptor beta chain described here comes from a study of cytomegalovirus exposure and HLA in healthy donors. Regarding the study as a whole: For most TCR sequences rarity was the rule, although some public TCRs occurred in many donors. Beyond CMV serostatus, there was no information to go on about immune exposure. With later analysis, a missense DCLRE1C variant became linked to TCR beta V- and J-gene trimming. Upon later analysis, TCR association rates were observed to vary by HLA locus, being highest for DRB1 and lowest for HLA-C.

Primers: 60 Vbeta forward and 13 Jbeta reverse. TCRdb's table, derived via immunoSEQ multiplex PCR, lists solely in-frame clones and lacks some. Of some 120,000 clones listed, 8.5% were seen once; the top ten hold under 7%. This CDR3 is built from 16 residues. From germline, CDR1 is MNHEY and CDR2 SVGAGI. Trimming at V came to 2 bases and at J to 1 base, leaving 3 bases not matched to a gene. For this clone: Its antigen is still unknown.

The sequence was collected from a man aged 40-55 years in good health and CMV-seronegative. The chain is built from TRBV6-5 and TRBJ2-2, with 8 nucleotides matching TRBD2. Sample: PBMCs. Here the CDR3 reads CASSYDSGENTGELFF. The DNA of the CDR3 is TGTGCCAGCAGTTACGATAGCGGGGAGAACACCGGGGAGCTGTTTTTT.